This note documents a single T cell receptor (beta chain) sequence. This clonotype occurred a few times. What antigen it recognizes has not been identified. Base quality data are lacking; no much larger clone is found one base away. The library was obtained by PCR. DNA from cultured CD4+ T cells underwent TCR sequencing with the Oncomine TCR Beta short-read assay at the Johns Hopkins FTIC core. The QIAamp micro DNA kit was used to extract genomic DNA from the cultured CD4+ T cells. The Oncomine TCR Beta libraries from cultured CD4+ T cells were pooled using unique dual indexes and then sequenced on an Illumina iSeq 100. Per the authors' processing: Non-productive sequences were removed, and CDR3s that did not start with C, did not end with F or W, or were shorter than 7 amino acids were discarded. Antigen-specific clonotypes were identified with the MANAFEST web application by comparing peptide-stimulated wells with reference and other culture wells. An FDR below 0.05, an odds ratio above 5, and a productive frequency above 0.1% in at least two of three replicate wells were required for clones to be considered positive. A clonotype counted as cross-reactive if it showed significant expansion both in the SARS-CoV-2 spike wells and in at least one common cold coronavirus spike condition. Levenshtein distances (stringdist) and unrooted phylogenetic trees (ape) in R version 3.6.1 were used to assess CDR3 homology. TCRdb trimmed public reads at Q25 via fastp, called clones via MiXCR and kept in-frame beta chains. Rows matching on CDR3 protein sequence are summarized as one entry with the most common DNA and genes. These V and J calls originate from TCRdb's pipeline instead of the authors' own analysis. For this sample there are roughly 20,000 distinct CDR3 sequences; 40% to 50% appear just once. Around 6.9% of the sample is in the top ten clones.

The sample comes from a study of vaccination and CD4 T cells after COVID-19 (dated by TCRdb to between 2021 and 2024). Broadly, across the study: Convalescent patients had a positive SARS-CoV-2 result on nasal swab PCR, and of these patients, several had mild disease and one had severe disease. In roughly nine COVID-19 convalescent patients and a handful of infection-naive healthy vaccine recipients, the spike-specific CD4+ TCR repertoire before mRNA vaccination was compared with the repertoire after mRNA vaccination. In the convalescent cohort there were six males and four females, among whom were two Hispanic individuals, seven Caucasians, two Asians and one multiracial person. Post-vaccine blood samples were obtained a median of approximately 74 days after the second vaccine dose, with a range of about 12 to 241 days. Post-COVID blood samples were collected from convalescent patients a median of around 100 days after diagnosis, with a range of about 30 to 180 days. Two doses of either the Pfizer-BioNTech BNT162b2 vaccine (n=8) or the Moderna mRNA-1273 vaccine (n=2) were administered to participants. Overlapping spike peptide pools from SARS-CoV-2 and from the common cold coronaviruses HCoV-NL63, HCoV-OC43 and HCoV-229E were used as culture stimuli. Control cultures received a CEFX viral epitope pool as the positive control, an HIV-1 Nef peptide pool as the negative control, or no peptide. On the study overall, not on this receptor specifically: Only a relatively small number of convalescent patients were included in the study, and early timepoints following natural infection were not analyzed. Nearly all vaccine-specific clones in convalescent patients (304 of 307) were mono-reactive for SARS-CoV-2 spike rather than cross-reactive with common cold coronaviruses. The median number of SARS-CoV-2-reactive clonotypes rose from 20 to 25 after infection to a few dozen after vaccination, but the change was not significant. In convalescent patients, a median roughly 88% of post-vaccine SARS-CoV-2-reactive clones were detected only after vaccination, suggesting vaccine-specific priming.

Sample treatment or condition, as interpreted from the label and publication: approximately nine-day PBMC culture with coronavirus spike peptide pools or control peptides (ViraFEST assay). The study used the ViraFEST assay, which expanded antigen-specific T cells with peptide pools and then identified expanded clonotypes by TCR sequencing. Positive SARS-CoV-2 PCR tests in the convalescent patients dated from March to December 2020, before Alpha, Beta and Delta variants emerged in the United States. Each well held fewer than 2.5 million PBMCs cultured with around 9 ug/ml peptide pools in IMDM containing approximately 5% human AB serum and roughly 10 IU/ml IL-2. Half of the culture medium was replaced with fresh IL-2-containing medium on days 3 and 7. After around 11 days of culture, CD4+ T cells were isolated by negative selection with the EasySep CD4+ T cell isolation kit. Ficoll-Paque Plus gradient centrifugation was used to isolate PBMCs from whole blood, and the isolated PBMCs were then either used fresh or cryopreserved at -140C. Each culture condition was generally run in triplicate wells.

Sequences DFQATT (CDR1) and SNEGSKA (CDR2) are obtained from the germline V gene (reference sequence). V drops 5 bases and J drops 5 bases, leaving 12 bases in between. The CDR3 has 12 amino acids, counting the end cysteine and phenylalanine. CDR3 DNA is the only sequence kept; it has 36 bases, read in frame from the first base. The V and J genes are TRBV20-1 and TRBJ1-1, with TRBD1 as a weak D call on 5 bases. The TCR sequence derives from a human donor who had recovered from COVID-19. Sequencing used CD4+ T cells from blood, cultured in vitro, obtained before SARS-CoV-2 vaccination. The DNA sequence is TGCAGTGCTGGGAAACGGGGGACTGAAGCTTTCTTT. Its coded protein is CSAGKRGTEAFF.